Listed below are T cell receptor beta chains from one sample, sequenced in a study of T cells after yellow fever vaccination. TCRdb passed the 5' RACE reads through MiXCR, listing each CDR3 protein once. The table records a few hundred thousand distinct CDR3 sequences, approximately 4% of them present only once. This specimen was PBMCs, taken 5 days after the yellow fever booster vaccination. These TCRs come from a man aged 18-30 years who received the YFV17D yellow fever vaccine. Both conserved end residues are trimmed from each CDR3. Clone size appears in some rows only: once, few, many, or a class for an expanded clone.

>TRBV4-3|TRBJ2-2|-
ASSQEPAANTGELF
>TRBV10-3|TRBJ1-3|few
AISEGINTIY
>TRBV29-1|TRBJ2-2|few
SVARTASTGELF
>TRBV11-2|TRBJ1-2|few
ASSAPGRRTYGYT
>TRBV6-5|TRBJ2-3|few
ASSYSAGGDTQY
>TRBV6-6|TRBJ1-3|-
ASSHTRNTIY
>TRBV20-1|TRBJ1-2|-
SAIVVQQEGYT
>TRBV7-3|TRBJ2-1|-
ASSPKGQAGGYNEQF
>TRBV6-5|TRBJ2-3|-
ASSSPVRPHDSY
>TRBV29-1|TRBJ2-5|many
SAGAEELETQY
>TRBV4-1|TRBJ2-3|many
ASSQRPGLGLRDTQY
>TRBV20-1|TRBJ2-6|few
SARDLTYGANVLT
>TRBV27|TRBJ2-1|few
ASSLRLADPYNEQF
>TRBV24-1|TRBJ2-7|-
ATSDPRTGDYEQY
>TRBV6-5|TRBJ2-7|many
ASSYQGGPYEQY
>TRBV12-3/TRBV12-4|TRBJ1-2|-
ASSLAGQGARGYT
>TRBV9|TRBJ2-1|many
ASSGHTGDEQF
>TRBV20-1|TRBJ2-5|few
SAAGGSSGAMSETQY
>TRBV7-8|TRBJ2-1|few
ASSSHRTGGWDEQF
>TRBV27|TRBJ1-1|few
ASSAVTGPQAEAF
>TRBV4-3|TRBJ1-2|many
ASSQDRSNYGYT
>TRBV12-3/TRBV12-4|TRBJ2-5|many
ASSLAGLPQETQY
>TRBV6-1|TRBJ1-2|-
ASSEVGSAFTNYGYT
>TRBV9|TRBJ2-3|few
ASSVASLGGSSDTQY
>TRBV15|TRBJ1-1|few
ATSSDPDTEAF
>TRBV10-3|TRBJ1-2|-
AISEGAGSTYGYT
>TRBV18|TRBJ2-3|-
ASSPGLAKSDTQY
>TRBV28|TRBJ2-1|-
ASSVTGGVSYNEQF
>TRBV29-1|TRBJ2-3|many
SVDGGALSSTQY
>TRBV3-1|TRBJ2-1|-
ASSRAGTSRYNEQF
>TRBV2|TRBJ1-2|few
ASKRVGTYGYT
>TRBV4-3|TRBJ2-1|few
ASSQDSGTGVYNEQF
>TRBV20-1|TRBJ2-3|many
SARDPARGPGTDTQY
>TRBV5-1|TRBJ2-1|-
ASRIDSSSYNEQF
>TRBV7-9|TRBJ2-5|few
ASSLAQYGRGDEETQY
>TRBV7-9|TRBJ1-1|-
ASSASVGIAEAF
>TRBV18|TRBJ1-3|-
ASTTDRGPWNTIY
>TRBV4-1|TRBJ2-1|many
ASSQVSAISYNEQF
>TRBV6-1|TRBJ2-2|-
ASSEDSPSGAGGELF
>TRBV13|TRBJ2-5|many
ASSSPQGSRETQY
>TRBV5-5|TRBJ1-4|few
ASSLRSPGWATNEKLF
>TRBV7-2|TRBJ1-3|-
ASSLMTGTGNTIY
>TRBV20-1|TRBJ2-7|few
SAPAPQGAYEQY
>TRBV9|TRBJ1-4|many
ASSSGWGKLF
>TRBV6-1|TRBJ1-5|many
ASSTTGNQPQH
>TRBV5-1|TRBJ2-3|-
ASSLDPVYTDTQY
>TRBV29-1|TRBJ2-3|many
SVEDETGGSPDTQY